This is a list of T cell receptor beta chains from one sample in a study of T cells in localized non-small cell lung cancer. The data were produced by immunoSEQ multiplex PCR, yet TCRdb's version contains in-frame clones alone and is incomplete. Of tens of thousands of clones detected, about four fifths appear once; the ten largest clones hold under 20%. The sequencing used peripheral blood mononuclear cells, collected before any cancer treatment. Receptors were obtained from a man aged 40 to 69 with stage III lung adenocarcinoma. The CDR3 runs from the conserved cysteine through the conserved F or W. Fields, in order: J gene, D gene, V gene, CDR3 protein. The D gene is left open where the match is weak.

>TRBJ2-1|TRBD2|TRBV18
CASSSGGTYNEQFF
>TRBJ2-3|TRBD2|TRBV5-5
CASSPPGLVADTQYF
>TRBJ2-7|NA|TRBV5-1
CASSLSPGLSYEQYF
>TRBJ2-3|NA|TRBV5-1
CASSLGLTTRTDTQYF
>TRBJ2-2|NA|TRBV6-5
CASSYWAGELFF
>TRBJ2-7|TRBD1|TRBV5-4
CASRQDRGPYYEQYF
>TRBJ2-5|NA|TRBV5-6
CASSLGVGSETQYF
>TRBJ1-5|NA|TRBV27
CASSLAYSNQPQHF
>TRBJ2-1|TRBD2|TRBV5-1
CASSELGSGGAYNEQFF
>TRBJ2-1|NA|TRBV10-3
CAIGAQQQFF
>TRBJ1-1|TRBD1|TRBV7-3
CASSPTGGLNTEAFF
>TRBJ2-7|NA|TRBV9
CASSPMTGSYEQYF
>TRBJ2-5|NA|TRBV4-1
CASSQDLPGRRVKYF
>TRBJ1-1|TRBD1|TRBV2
CASSATGTGGNTEAFF
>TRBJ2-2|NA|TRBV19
CASSGNTGELFF
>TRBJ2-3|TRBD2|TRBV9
CASSVVGTSGGAIRDTQYF
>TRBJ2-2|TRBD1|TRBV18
CASSPDRVSTGELFF
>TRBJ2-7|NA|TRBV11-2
CASSLGQGPYEQYF
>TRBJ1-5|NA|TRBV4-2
CASSQAGVQPQHF
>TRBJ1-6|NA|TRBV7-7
CASSSGLVNSPLHF
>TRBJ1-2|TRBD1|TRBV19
CASSGTGGNYGYTF
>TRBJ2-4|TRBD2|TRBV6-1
CASSEASGGANIQYF
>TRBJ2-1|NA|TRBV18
CASYRGGLWNEQFF
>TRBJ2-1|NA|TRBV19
CASSLYYGTPRGYNEQFF
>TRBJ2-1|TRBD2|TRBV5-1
CASSLSSGGSDNEQFF
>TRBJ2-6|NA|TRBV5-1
CASSLERDSGANVLTF
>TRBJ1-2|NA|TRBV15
CATSRAREGSGYGYTF
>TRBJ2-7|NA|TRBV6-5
CASIRLGSYEQYF
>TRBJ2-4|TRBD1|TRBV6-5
CASMLTGAVKNIQYF
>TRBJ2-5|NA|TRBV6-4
CASSYGRKQETQYF
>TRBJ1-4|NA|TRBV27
CASSKYGTAEKLFF
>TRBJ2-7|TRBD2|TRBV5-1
CASSPLAGVSQRPLEQYF
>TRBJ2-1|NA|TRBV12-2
CASRLGTSGSYNEQFF
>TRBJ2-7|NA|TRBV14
CASSQDGIVDPKDEQYF
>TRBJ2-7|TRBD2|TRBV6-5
CASGEGSREQYF
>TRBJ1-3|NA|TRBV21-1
CASSRKGQGAPDTIYF
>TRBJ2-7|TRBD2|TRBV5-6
CASSSPSGGKYEQYF